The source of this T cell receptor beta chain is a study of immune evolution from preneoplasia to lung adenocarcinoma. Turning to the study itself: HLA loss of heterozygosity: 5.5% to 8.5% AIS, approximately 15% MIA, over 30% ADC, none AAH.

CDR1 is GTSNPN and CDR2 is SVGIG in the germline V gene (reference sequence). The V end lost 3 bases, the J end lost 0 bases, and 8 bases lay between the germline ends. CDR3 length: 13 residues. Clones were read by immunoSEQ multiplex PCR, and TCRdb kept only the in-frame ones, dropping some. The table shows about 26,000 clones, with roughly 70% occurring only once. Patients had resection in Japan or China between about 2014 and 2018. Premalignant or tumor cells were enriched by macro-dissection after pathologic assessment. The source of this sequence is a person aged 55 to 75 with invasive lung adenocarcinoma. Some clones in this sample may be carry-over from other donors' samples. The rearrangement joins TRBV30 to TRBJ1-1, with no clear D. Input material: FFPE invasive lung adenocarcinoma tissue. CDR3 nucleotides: TGTGCCTGGAGCCTTACTGTGAACACTGAAGCTTTCTTT. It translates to CAWSLTVNTEAFF.